This TCR beta chain was observed in a study of T cell repertoires in ileal Crohn's disease (dated by TCRdb to between 2019 and 2020). The study in broad terms: The median duration of disease was roughly 7.6 years, and at the time of surgery 35% to 45% of patients were active smokers. Every patient underwent surgery because of a complication, which was stricturing disease in 61% of cases and penetrating disease in approximately 39%. Postoperative therapy was given to about half of the patients, with thiopurines administered to about a dozen patients and anti-TNF agents administered to approximately 20 patients. A prospective multicentre cohort supplied the 55 to 65 Crohn's disease patients whose TCR repertoires were analysed. The study ran alongside a multicentre cohort designed to identify predictors of early endoscopic recurrence after ileocolonic resection. A Rutgeerts score higher than i0 was the definition used for endoscopic postoperative recurrence. The study sequenced 171 mucosal samples from around 52 patients, taken at several locations on the surgical specimen and at postoperative endoscopy. What the work shows at the level of the full study, not this receptor alone: More high-frequency clones were carried by sorted CD8 T cells than by CD4 T cells, suggesting that mucosal expansions were mainly CD8. Higher percentages of high-frequency clones at the time of surgery were linked to endoscopic recurrence, and every patient with clonality above 26.8% (18/57) had recurrence. Only a subgroup of patients, of unstated size, had mucosal CD4 and CD8 T cells sorted and sequenced. Patients who were active smokers at surgery had a significantly higher proportion of clonal expansions than non-smokers (roughly 27% vs 19%, p=0.02).

On this clone itself: Its antigen specificity is not known. No much larger clonotype is one base removed from it; base qualities were not supplied.

Five hundred nanograms of biopsy DNA per sample were submitted for commercial TCRB immunosequencing. Adaptive Biotechnology amplified the CDR3 regions from genomic DNA with a two-step multiplex PCR designed to control amplification bias. The first PCR used primers for every V and J gene segment; the second PCR added barcodes and Illumina adapters. CDR3 libraries were sequenced using an Illumina instrument. The authors' analysis ran thus. Vendor-provided pipelines were combined with custom analysis of raw data in R/Bioconductor under R version 3.3.0. Clonality, which ranges from 0 to 1, was calculated as the inverse of the normalised Shannon entropy across all productive clones. High-frequency clones were defined as the repertoire share of the top 100 clones, retaining only clones passing a 95% confidence test. The Simpson index measured repertoire diversity, and the Morisita-Horn index measured overlap between samples. TCRdb limited this immuneACCESS table to in-frame rearrangements with V and J called. A share of clones is missing; checked studies link under half to unresolved V genes, and the rest is unexplained. V and J calls and clone size come straight from that table; D and trimming were deduced from the DNA. This sample is represented by some 4,000 clones; around 83% of them were singletons. 7% to 8% of the sample lies in the top ten.

Eligible patients were adults with ileal or ileocolonic Crohn's disease who had an indication for ileocolonic resection. Whole ileal mucosal biopsies were stored frozen at -80°C before DNA extraction. Genomic DNA was isolated from frozen whole biopsies using a TRizol-based method, and the DNA was quantified with a NanoDrop 2000 spectrophotometer. V trim: 6 bases; J trim: 6 bases; unmatched bases: 6. The CDR3, cysteine through phenylalanine, is 13 amino acids long. Here the CDR3 DNA is all that survives: 39 bases in frame from base 1. Taken from the germline V gene, the CDR1 and CDR2 loops are MNHEY and SVGAGI.

The sequenced material came from ileal tissue. This receptor chain uses TRBV6-5 and TRBJ2-7, with TRBD2 identical over 9 junction bases. The TCR comes from an adult with Crohn's disease. The DNA sequence is TGTGCCAGCAGCCCCGGCGGGGGGGGCGAGCAGTACTTC. Its coded protein is CASSPGGGGEQYF.